One TCR beta chain is described in this entry. What it binds is not known. CDR3 length: 14 amino acids. Germline V gene data show CDR1 as LGHNA and CDR2 as YNFKEQ. V was shortened by 2 bases and J by 7 bases, with 14 bases between the two germline ends. This entry is derived from a study of OX40 agonist ivuxolimab in advanced cancers. Findings and caveats of the study: CD4+ and CD8+ blood T cells expanded clonally by week 6 at 0.1 to 3.0 mg/kg. Averaged across samples, CD8+ T cells carried more expanded clones than CD4+ did. Normalized T-cell clonal expansion was also low in some nonresponders.

Clones were read by immunoSEQ multiplex PCR, and TCRdb kept only the in-frame ones, dropping some. The sample lists fewer than 65,000 clones, about 89% occurring once. Sequencing was performed on CD4+ or CD8+ T cells sorted from blood, taken in a trial of the OX40 agonist ivuxolimab. The chain combines TRBV4-2 with TRBJ2-5; TRBD1 might be the D (5 bases). The receptor comes from an adult with an advanced solid tumor such as melanoma, head and neck, liver or kidney cancer. The CDR3 region has the DNA TGTGCCAGCAGCCAATCACAAACCCAGGGGACCCAGTACTTC. Protein product: CASSQSQTQGTQYF.